The 31 T cell receptor beta chains below were found in one sample sequenced in a study of shared clonotypes between healthy human individuals. Profiled with immunoSEQ multiplex PCR; TCRdb holds only in-frame clones, not every one. The table records millions of clones, over 85% of them present only once. The sequenced material came from naive CD4+ T cells sorted from blood. Subset defined: CD45RA+ positively selected. These receptors were taken from a man aged 18 to 30 in good health.

A remark on this clone: Other DNA sequences of this sample code for an identical CDR3. The genes are TRBV11-3 and TRBJ2-3; D is undetermined. The CDR3 runs to 12 residues. The germline gives CDR1 SGHNT, CDR2 YENEEA. The V gene lost 5 bases and the J gene lost 5 bases, with 8 bases spanning the gap. CDR3 sequence reads: CASSLVGDTQYF. CDR3 nucleotides: TGTGCCAGCAGCCTGGTGGGAGATACGCAGTATTTT.

This chain joins TRBV2 and TRBJ2-3; D possibly corresponds to TRBD1 (6 bases). Germline-derived CDR1 and CDR2 are SNHLY and FYNNEI. The CDR3 totals 16 residues. V was cut by 5 bases and J by 0 bases, with 15 bases left in between. The CDR3 here is CASSPLDRLSTDTQYF. The DNA for the CDR3 is TGTGCCAGCAGTCCCCTGGACAGACTAAGCACAGATACGCAGTATTTT.

J is TRBJ1-2 and V is TRBV5-4; a possible D gene is TRBD1 (5 bases). V dropped 4 bases and J dropped 2 bases, with 12 bases sitting between them. This CDR3 comprises 14 residues. CDR1 is SGHNT and CDR2 is YYREEE in the germline V gene (reference sequence). This chain's CDR3 is CASSRLGGNYGYTF. CDR3 DNA: TGTGCCAGCAGCCGACTTGGGGGGAACTATGGCTACACCTTC.

A remark on this clone: Other DNA sequences in the same sample also yield this CDR3. V gene TRBV9 combines with J gene TRBJ2-7; D gene unclear. The germline V gene has CDR1 SGDLS and CDR2 YYNGEE. Trimming left V 0 bases short and J 0 bases short, with 7 bases between. There are 14 residues in the CDR3. For the CDR3, the DNA is TGTGCCAGCAGCGTAGGCCTCTCCTCCTACGAGCAGTACTTC. Protein product: CASSVGLSSYEQYF.

This chain joins TRBV5-1 and TRBJ2-3; 10 bases are shared with TRBD2. The CDR3 is 17 residues long. The junction had 11 bases not matched to a gene; V was cut back by 4 bases and J by 3 bases. Germline V gene data show CDR1 as SGHRS and CDR2 as YFSETQ. Written as DNA, the CDR3 is TGCGCCAGCAGCGCGGGTGTAGCGGGAGGCGGGACAGATACGCAGTATTTT. Encoded protein: CASSAGVAGGGTDTQYF.

This chain links TRBV10-2 with TRBJ2-3; D might be TRBD2 (5 bases). The V end lost 6 bases, the J end lost 4 bases, and 14 bases lay between the germline ends. Germline values: CDR1 WSHSY, CDR2 SAAADI. The CDR3 is made up of 14 amino acids. CDR3 nucleotide sequence: TGCGCCAGCAGCGTGGACCTACTAGCAGATACGCAGTATTTT. Residues: CASSVDLLADTQYF.

The chain has TRBV4-1 and TRBJ1-2; TRBD1 matches at 7 bases. V lost 4 bases, J lost 6 bases, and 11 bases stayed unmatched. Germline values: CDR1 MGHRA, CDR2 YSYEKL. This CDR3 contains 15 residues. The CDR3 spells CASSLRQGGMDGYTF. CDR3 bases: TGCGCCAGCAGCCTGAGGCAAGGGGGCATGGATGGCTACACCTTC.

The chain is built from TRBV13 and TRBJ2-6; D remains ambiguous. In germline, CDR1 is PRHDT, CDR2 FYEKMQ (reference sequence). Trimming pared 10 bases from V and 1 base from J, leaving 14 bases between. The CDR3 has 15 amino acids. The chain's CDR3 is CATPRRKSGANVLTF. CDR3 DNA sequence: TGTGCCACTCCGAGGAGAAAATCTGGGGCCAACGTCCTGACTTTC.

V and J are TRBV4-2 and TRBJ1-1; D is ambiguous. The CDR3 has 15 residues. The germline V gene has CDR1 LGHNA and CDR2 YNFKEQ. V gave up 0 bases and J gave up 2 bases, with 10 bases separating them. This CDR3 reads CASSQDQAANTEAFF. For the CDR3, the DNA is TGTGCCAGCAGCCAAGATCAGGCAGCCAACACTGAAGCTTTCTTT.

Comments on this clone: Other DNA sequences in the sample encode the same CDR3. CDR3 sequence reads: CASSLGQVLNEKLFF. The CDR3 bases are TGTGCCAGCAGCTTGGGACAGGTACTTAATGAAAAACTGTTTTTT. This chain uses TRBV5-6 with TRBJ1-4; a possible D gene is TRBD1 (6 bases). Per germline, CDR1 SGHDT and CDR2 YYEEEE. The length of the CDR3 is 15 residues. Trimming shortened V by 0 bases and J by 4 bases, and 10 bases separated the two germline ends. The full variable domain, in which reference TRBV5-6 and TRBJ1-4 provide the parts outside the CDR3, is DAGVTQSPTHLIKTRGQQVTLRCSPKSGHDTVSWYQQALGQGPQFIFQYYEEEERQRGNFPDRFSGHQFPNYSSELNVNALLLGDSALYLCASSLGQVLNEKLFFGSGTQLSVL.

The chain links TRBV29-1 to TRBJ2-7, with TRBD2 matching over 10 bases. The V gene's germline CDR1 is SQVTM and CDR2 ANQGSEA. The CDR3 loop spans 16 amino acids. Trimming took 6 bases from V and 2 from J; bases not matched to a gene: 13. The CDR3 region is CSVAGTSEGATYEQYF. CDR3 bases: TGCAGCGTCGCCGGGACTAGCGAGGGCGCCACCTACGAGCAGTACTTC.

The V gene is TRBV6-7, the J gene TRBJ1-1; the D gene is possibly TRBD1 (6 bases). TRBV6-7 is marked as an open reading frame, function uncertain. CDR3 size: 15 residues. Deletions cut 4 bases from V and 1 base from J, with 13 bases between. The CDR3 nucleotides read TGTGCCAGCAGTTTGCGGACAGATAGGAACACTGAAGCTTTCTTT. Translating it yields CASSLRTDRNTEAFF.

This chain uses TRBV4-3 with TRBJ1-1; TRBD1 is a possible D gene (6 bases). There are 14 residues in the CDR3. Trimming pared 3 bases from V and 4 bases from J, leaving 12 bases between. From germline, CDR1 is LGHNA and CDR2 YSLEER. The CDR3 spells CASSQTQGGTEAFF. The CDR3 DNA reads as TGCGCCAGCAGCCAGACACAGGGTGGCACTGAAGCTTTCTTT.

The genes are TRBV4-2 and TRBJ2-5, with 13 nucleotides matching TRBD2. The trim removed 1 base at V and 2 bases at J, leaving 1 base unmatched. Looked up from germline, CDR1 is LGHNA and CDR2 is YNFKEQ. The length of the CDR3 is 16 residues. The CDR3 bases are TGTGCCAGCAGCCAAGCGACTAGCGGGGGGCAAGAGACCCAGTACTTC. Residues: CASSQATSGGQETQYF.

The rearrangement uses TRBV5-5 and TRBJ1-5; tentative D call: TRBD1 (5 bases). V was clipped by 4 bases and J by 4 bases, with 15 bases between them. In germline, CDR1 is SGHKS, CDR2 YYEKEE (reference sequence). The length of the CDR3 is 15 residues. This CDR3 reads CASSMGTEGNQPQHF. In DNA form, the CDR3 reads TGTGCCAGCAGCATGGGGACGGAGGGAAATCAGCCCCAGCATTTT.

This chain joins TRBV5-4 and TRBJ2-7; tentative D call: TRBD1 (5 bases). V gave up 2 bases and J gave up 5 bases, with 14 bases separating them. Germline V CDR1 and CDR2: SGHNT, YYREEE (reference sequence). The length of the CDR3 is 14 residues. The CDR3: CASSLGHPTDEQYF. For the CDR3, the DNA is TGTGCCAGCAGCTTAGGACATCCCACCGACGAGCAGTACTTC.

The gene calls are TRBV6-6 and TRBJ2-5, with TRBD2 matching 10 bases. This CDR3 region has 15 residues. Germline V gene sequence: CDR1 MNHNY, CDR2 SVGAGI (reference sequence). J lost 5 bases, V lost 6 bases, and 9 bases had no gene match. CDR3 residues: CASSPLAGSLETQYF. The DNA for the CDR3 is TGTGCCAGCAGCCCACTAGCGGGGAGTTTGGAGACCCAGTACTTC.

A word on this clone: Other DNA sequences from this sample encode an identical CDR3 as well. The V gene is TRBV5-1, the J gene TRBJ2-1, with unresolved D. CDR3 length: 15 residues. The germline gives CDR1 SGHRS, CDR2 YFSETQ. With 0 bases removed from V and 0 bases from J, the gap between germline ends came to 7 bases. CDR3 residues: CASSLAAVSYNEQFF. For the CDR3, the DNA is TGCGCCAGCAGCTTGGCAGCAGTCTCCTACAATGAGCAGTTCTTC. The full variable domain, with the rest looked up from reference TRBV5-1 and TRBJ2-1, is KAGVTQTPRYLIKTRGQQVTLSCSPISGHRSVSWYQQTPGQGLQFLFEYFSETQRNKGNFPGRFSGRQFSNSRSEMNVSTLELGDSALYLCASSLAAVSYNEQFFGPGTRLTVL.

This clone came up once. V is TRBV7-2 and J is TRBJ2-7; 8 bases are shared with TRBD2. V dropped 5 bases and J dropped 5; count of bases not matched to a gene: 11. Germline CDR1 reads SGHTA; CDR2 reads FQGNSA. The CDR3 is 15 residues long. CDR3 region: CASSIEEREFDEQYF. CDR3 DNA sequence: TGTGCCAGCAGCATAGAGGAGCGGGAGTTCGACGAGCAGTACTTC.

The CDR3 is CATADTGELFF. The CDR3 coding sequence is TGTGCTACGGCGGACACCGGGGAGCTGTTTTTT. The rearrangement links TRBV6-1 to TRBJ2-2; D gene unclear. The V gene's germline CDR1 is MNHNS and CDR2 SASEGT. The CDR3 consists of 11 residues.

The genes are TRBV29-1 and TRBJ2-2; 9 bases are a match to TRBD1. Germline-derived CDR1 and CDR2 are SQVTM and ANQGSEA. V lost 7 bases and J lost 1; bases outside the gene matches: 4. The CDR3 has 14 residues. CDR3 DNA sequence: TGCAGCGCCACAGGGGGCATGAACACCGGGGAGCTGTTTTTT. Protein sequence: CSATGGMNTGELFF.

V and J are TRBV4-1 and TRBJ2-3; D tentatively reads TRBD1 or TRBD2 (5 bases each). The ends were cut back, 6 bases at V and 6 bases at J, with 19 bases in the middle. This CDR3 is built from 15 residues. Germline V gene data show CDR1 as MGHRA and CDR2 as YSYEKL. This chain's CDR3 is CASRAPGTTRDTQYF. The CDR3 bases are TGCGCCAGCAGGGCCCCTGGGACGACGAGGGATACGCAGTATTTT.

CDR3 region: CASSVWGRDQETQYF. Here the CDR3 DNA reads TGCGCCAGCAGCGTGTGGGGGCGGGACCAAGAGACCCAGTACTTC. The chain couples TRBV5-1 to TRBJ2-5; perhaps TRBD1 as D (6 bases). Germline V lookup: CDR1 SGHRS, CDR2 YFSETQ. Trimming shortened V by 4 bases and J by 0 bases, and 13 bases separated the two germline ends. The CDR3 has 15 amino acids.

The gene calls are TRBV6-1 and TRBJ1-5; the D is unclear. V lost 4 bases to trimming and J lost 9 bases, with 16 bases between them. CDR1 and CDR2 (germline): MNHNS, SASEGT. The CDR3 is made up of 14 amino acids. CDR3 coding DNA: TGTGCCAGCAGTGGCGGACCTTTCGTCTCGCCCCAGCATTTT. This gives the protein CASSGGPFVSPQHF.

This rearrangement joins TRBV4-3 to TRBJ1-3; no clear D gene. The CDR3 has 14 amino acids. V was clipped by 11 bases and J by 4 bases, with 18 bases between them. Germline CDR1 is LGHNA and CDR2 is YSLEER. CDR3 in amino acids: CASSLMVPGNTIYF. DNA of the CDR3: TGCGCCTCCTCCCTTATGGTGCCAGGAAACACCATATATTTT.

The chain uses TRBV28 and TRBJ2-3; 16 bases match TRBD2. This CDR3 is built from 18 residues. Germline values: CDR1 MDHEN, CDR2 SYDVKM. The V gene end was trimmed by 5 bases and the J gene end by 5 bases; junction bases not matched to a gene: 10. Here the CDR3 reads CASSIGGTSGGAGDTQYF. For the CDR3, the DNA is TGTGCCAGCAGTATTGGAGGGACTAGCGGGGGGGCGGGAGATACGCAGTATTTT.

V is TRBV30 and J is TRBJ1-5; tentative D call: TRBD1 (5 bases). This CDR3 region has 14 residues. Trimming took off 4 bases at V and 3 bases at J, with 13 bases between the two ends. Germline V gene sequence: CDR1 GTSNPN, CDR2 SVGIG (reference sequence). The CDR3 DNA sequence: TGTGCCTGGACAAAGGGGCAGATCAATCAGCCCCAGCATTTT. Its translation is CAWTKGQINQPQHF. Variable domain in full (rest from reference TRBV30 and TRBJ1-5): SQTIHQWPATLVQPVGSPLSLECTVEGTSNPNLYWYRQAAGRGLQLLFYSVGIGQISSEVPQNLSASRPQDRQFILSSKKLLLSDSGFYLCAWTKGQINQPQHFGDGTRLSIL.

This chain joins TRBV5-1 and TRBJ2-3, with no clear D. This CDR3 is 15 amino acids long. The V gene's germline CDR1 is SGHRS and CDR2 YFSETQ. V lost 3 bases and J lost 6, with 17 bases in between. CDR3: CASSSGRLGSDTQYF. In DNA, the CDR3 is TGCGCCAGCAGCTCTGGTCGACTTGGCTCGGATACGCAGTATTTT. Combining the CDR3 with reference TRBV5-1 and TRBJ2-3 gives the whole variable domain KAGVTQTPRYLIKTRGQQVTLSCSPISGHRSVSWYQQTPGQGLQFLFEYFSETQRNKGNFPGRFSGRQFSNSRSEMNVSTLELGDSALYLCASSSGRLGSDTQYFGPGTRLTVL.

The J gene is TRBJ2-3, the V gene TRBV18; D gene unclear. The CDR3 consists of 14 residues. CDR1 and CDR2 from the germline V gene are KGHSH and LQKENI. The V and J ends lost 3 bases and 6 bases respectively, with 13 bases between them. The CDR3 DNA sequence: TGTGCCAGCTCACCCCCTAATCGCCCCGATACGCAGTATTTT. Translating gives CASSPPNRPDTQYF. Using reference TRBV18 and TRBJ2-3 for the parts outside the CDR3, the full variable domain is NAGVMQNPRHLVRRRGQEARLRCSPMKGHSHVYWYRQLPEEGLKFMVYLQKENIIDESGMPKERFSAEFPKEGPSILRIQQVVRGDSAAYFCASSPPNRPDTQYFGPGTRLTVL.

A remark on this clone: The same CDR3 can be traced to other DNA sequences in this sample. The chain combines TRBV29-1 with TRBJ2-7; 7 nucleotides align to TRBD1. Germline CDR1 SQVTM, CDR2 ANQGSEA. The ends lost 1 base at V and 2 bases at J; junction bases unmatched: 2. This CDR3 has 13 amino acids. The CDR3 sequence is CSVEGQGAYEQYF. CDR3 DNA sequence: TGCAGCGTTGAAGGGCAGGGGGCCTACGAGCAGTACTTC.

V is TRBV11-2 and J is TRBJ2-5, with D perhaps matching TRBD1 or TRBD2 (5 bases each). Germline V gives CDR1 SGHAT, CDR2 FQNNGV. The CDR3 has 15 residues. V was cut by 8 bases and J by 5 bases, with 21 bases left in between. The CDR3 bases are TGTGCCAGCGCTGACGGGGCCGGAGTGGGGGAGACCCAGTACTTC. Translated: CASADGAGVGETQYF.